These 23 T cell receptor beta chains share one sample of origin, sequenced in a study of blood T cell repertoires in COVID-19. The assay was immunoSEQ multiplex PCR, and TCRdb's table has in-frame clones only and misses some. The table includes about 140,000 clones, approximately 88% detected once. Material for sequencing was peripheral blood. All receptors come from a human donor in a cohort sampled during active COVID-19.

The chain combines TRBV12-3 or TRBV12-4 with TRBJ1-6, with 8 positions matching TRBD1. V lost 2 bases, J lost 13 bases, and 1 base stayed unmatched. The CDR3 runs 12 residues. CDR3 DNA: TGTGCCAGCAGTTTACAGGGGGCCCCCCTCCACTTT. Translated: CASSLQGAPLHF.

The V and J genes are TRBV20-1 and TRBJ2-7; no clear D. V lost 3 bases, J lost 6 bases, and 9 bases lay in between. Germline values: CDR1 DFQATT, CDR2 SNEGSKA (reference sequence). This CDR3 comprises 11 residues. The CDR3, as DNA: TGCAGTGCTAGTCAGTGGAGCGAGCAGTACTTC. This translates into CSASQWSEQYF.

The chain combines TRBV19 with TRBJ1-6, with D hard to call. This CDR3 region has 15 residues. In germline, CDR1 is LNHDA, CDR2 SQIVND (reference sequence). V was clipped by 7 bases and J by 0 bases, with 10 bases between them. CDR3 in amino acids: CASKSASSYNSPLHF. In DNA form, the CDR3 reads TGTGCCAGTAAGAGTGCGAGCTCCTATAATTCACCCCTCCACTTT.

The chain couples TRBV30 to TRBJ2-7; D unclear. Germline CDR1 and CDR2: GTSNPN and SVGIG (reference sequence). CDR3 length: 13 residues. V was pared by 0 bases and J by 5 bases, with 11 bases between. CDR3 sequence reads: CAWSVASLNEQYF. Written as DNA, the CDR3 is TGTGCCTGGAGTGTCGCTAGTCTCAACGAGCAGTACTTC.

The chain is built from TRBV29-1 and TRBJ2-7; possibly TRBD1 for D (5 bases). Germline loops: CDR1 SQVTM, CDR2 ANQGSEA. This CDR3 is built from 11 residues. Trimming left V 5 bases short and J 4 bases short, with 9 bases between. CDR3 sequence (DNA): TGCAGCGTTCAGGGAAGATACGAGCAGTACTTC. It encodes CSVQGRYEQYF.

The gene calls are TRBV24-1 and TRBJ2-3, with 8 bases that match TRBD1. V dropped 2 bases and J dropped 2; count of bases not matched to a gene: 14. CDR3 length equals 19 residues. The germline gives CDR1 KGHDR, CDR2 SFDVKD. The chain's CDR3 is CATSDSRQGITRATDTQYF. In DNA form, the CDR3 reads TGTGCCACCAGTGATTCCCGACAGGGGATAACCCGGGCCACAGATACGCAGTATTTT.

The chain carries TRBV5-6 and TRBJ1-6; D is ambiguous. The CDR3 loop spans 15 amino acids. Trimming took 0 bases from V and 9 from J, leaving 13 bases between them. Germline assignment: CDR1 SGHDT and CDR2 YYEEEE. The CDR3: CASSLGPIGGSPLHF. Written as DNA, the CDR3 is TGTGCCAGCAGCTTGGGTCCCATAGGCGGTTCACCCCTCCACTTT.

About this clone itself: Other DNA sequences within the sample encode an identical CDR3. The chain employs TRBV25-1 and TRBJ2-5, with TRBD1 matching 8 bases. CDR3 size: 13 residues. Germline V gives CDR1 MGHDK, CDR2 SYGVNS. The V and J ends lost 5 bases and 5 bases, in that order; junction bases with no gene match: 4. The CDR3 region has the DNA TGTGCCAGCAGTCCCAGGGGGCGGGAGACCCAGTACTTC. It codes for CASSPRGRETQYF.

The rearrangement links TRBV7-9 to TRBJ2-7, with 9 bases lining up with TRBD1. The J segment lost 5 bases and the V segment lost 6 bases, leaving 11 bases of the junction unmatched. The CDR3 contains 15 residues. Germline assignment: CDR1 SEHNR and CDR2 FQNEAQ (reference sequence). CDR3 sequence reads: CASRPGTGRSDEQYF. Here the CDR3 DNA reads TGTGCCAGCAGACCCGGGACAGGGAGAAGCGACGAGCAGTACTTC.

This clone was seen once. An end of the junction differs from the germline gene, which may be a read error. The gene calls are TRBV7-7 and TRBJ2-2; a possible D gene is TRBD2 (6 bases). There are 13 residues in the CDR3. Germline values: CDR1 SSHAT, CDR2 FNYEAQ (reference sequence). CDR3 nucleotides: TGTGCTAGCAGCTTGGGGGGCACCGGGGAGCTGTTTTTT. Encoded protein: CASSLGGTGELFF.

This clone was counted once. This CDR3 reads CASSPWGRGPPGELFF. Written as DNA, the CDR3 is TGTGCCAGTAGTCCATGGGGGAGGGGCCCTCCCGGGGAGCTGTTTTTT. The rearrangement links TRBV19 to TRBJ2-2; 7 nucleotides line up with TRBD2. CDR1 LNHDA and CDR2 SQIVND come from the germline V gene (reference sequence). The length of the CDR3 is 16 residues. The V gene end was trimmed by 5 bases and the J gene end by 6 bases; junction bases not matched to a gene: 12.

The chain uses TRBV3-1 (or the pseudogene TRBV3-2) and TRBJ1-1, with 8 bases lining up with TRBD1. The germline V gene has CDR1 LGHDT and CDR2 YNNKEL (reference sequence). The length of the CDR3 is 15 residues. The junction had 7 bases not matched to a gene; V was cut back by 4 bases and J by 3 bases. The chain's CDR3 is CASSLRTGRHTEAFF. The CDR3 DNA is TGTGCCAGCAGCCTTCGGACAGGGCGGCACACTGAAGCTTTCTTT.

V and J are TRBV18 and TRBJ1-3; D is possibly TRBD1 (5 bases). CDR1 and CDR2 from the germline V gene are KGHSH and LQKENI. This CDR3 is 16 amino acids long. V was shortened by 0 bases and J by 4 bases, with 13 bases between the two germline ends. The CDR3 coding sequence is TGTGCCAGCTCACCACCCAACAGGATAGGCGGAAACACCATATATTTT. Its translation is CASSPPNRIGGNTIYF.

The gene calls are TRBV7-2 and TRBJ1-1; D gene uncertain. The CDR3 has 14 amino acids. The germline V gene encodes CDR1 SGHTA and CDR2 FQGNSA. Trimming removed 3 bases at V and 0 bases at J, with 8 bases between. The CDR3 here is CASSLWAMNTEAFF. CDR3 sequence (DNA): TGTGCCAGCAGCTTGTGGGCTATGAACACTGAAGCTTTCTTT.

This chain joins TRBV6-5 and TRBJ1-3; 9 bases fit TRBD1. Losses at the gene ends were 7 bases for V and 9 bases for J; bases not matched to a gene: 10. The CDR3 totals 14 residues. Germline loops: CDR1 MNHEY, CDR2 SVGAGI. The CDR3 protein is CASTSGQGGGTIYF. In DNA form, the CDR3 reads TGTGCCAGCACCTCGGGACAGGGAGGTGGCACCATATATTTT.

The chain employs TRBV5-1 and TRBJ2-5, with 8 bases lining up with TRBD2. The trim removed 3 bases at V and 5 bases at J, leaving 9 bases unmatched. The CDR3 has 15 residues. CDR1 is SGHRS, CDR2 YFSETQ, per germline. The CDR3 is CASSSTGTSPETQYF. The CDR3 DNA reads as TGCGCCAGCAGCTCAACCGGGACTAGTCCCGAGACCCAGTACTTC.

This clone was seen only a few times. Other DNA sequences in this specimen translate into the identical CDR3. The gene calls are TRBV30 and TRBJ1-5; D not resolved. The CDR3 is made up of 14 amino acids. Germline lookup yields CDR1 GTSNPN and CDR2 SVGIG (reference sequence). V lost 1 base, J lost 0 bases, and 7 bases lay in between. The CDR3 sequence is CAWSDGPSNQPQHF. The CDR3 DNA reads TGTGCCTGGAGTGACGGTCCTAGCAATCAGCCCCAGCATTTT.

This chain joins TRBV27 and TRBJ1-6; D is undetermined. CDR3 length: 14 residues. Per germline, CDR1 MNHEY and CDR2 SMNVEV (reference sequence). Between the trimmed V and J ends, which lost 8 bases and 9 bases, there was a span of 17 bases. The CDR3 DNA follows: TGTGCCAGCGTGAGTGGGTACGGCGGTTCACCCCTCCACTTT. Amino acid sequence: CASVSGYGGSPLHF.

The chain employs TRBV5-1 and TRBJ2-7, with 8 bases that match TRBD2. The CDR3 has 17 amino acids. V was pared by 1 base and J by 2 bases, with 11 bases of the junction left unmatched. The germline V gene has CDR1 SGHRS and CDR2 YFSETQ. This CDR3 is CASSLSSITSGTYEQYF. The DNA of the CDR3 is TGCGCCAGCAGCTTGTCCTCTATTACTAGCGGTACCTACGAGCAGTACTTC.

This clone was observed a few times. This sequence joins TRBV18 and TRBJ1-1; D is undetermined. V was shortened by 3 bases and J by 6 bases, with 14 bases between the two germline ends. CDR1 is KGHSH, CDR2 LQKENI, per germline. The CDR3 has 14 amino acids. The CDR3 reads CASSPTRDGAEAFF. The DNA of the CDR3 is TGTGCCAGCTCACCCACTCGGGATGGCGCTGAAGCTTTCTTT.

In the case of this clone: Given a much more abundant clone one base away, this may be a read error. The same CDR3 arises from other DNA sequences in this sample as well. The chain has TRBV19 and TRBJ1-1; TRBD1 matches 7 bases. The CDR3 is 11 residues long. Germline-derived CDR1 and CDR2 are LNHDA and SQIVND (reference sequence). V was pared by 6 bases and J by 8 bases, with 3 bases of the junction left unmatched. The CDR3: CASSRDREAFF. The CDR3 DNA follows: TGTGCCAGTAGCCGGGACAGAGAAGCTTTCTTT. Filled out from reference TRBV19 and TRBJ1-1, the complete variable domain reads DGGITQSPKYLFRKEGQNVTLSCEQNLNHDAMYWYRQDPGQGLRLIYYSQIVNDFQKGDIAEGYSVSREKKESFPLTVTSAQKNPTAFYLCASSRDREAFFGQGTRLTVV.

The chain combines TRBV29-1 with TRBJ1-4; TRBD1 matches at 7 bases. The CDR3 is made up of 15 amino acids. Germline assignment: CDR1 SQVTM and CDR2 ANQGSEA. After removal of 6 bases from V and 3 bases from J, the junction contained 10 bases not matched to a gene. This CDR3 is CSVAQLGTANEKLFF. CDR3 DNA sequence: TGCAGCGTAGCCCAATTAGGGACAGCTAATGAAAAACTGTTTTTT.

The gene calls are TRBV28 and TRBJ2-2; D is unclear. This CDR3 contains 13 residues. Per the germline V gene, CDR1 is MDHEN and CDR2 is SYDVKM. V was clipped by 7 bases and J by 4 bases, with 10 bases between them. CDR3 DNA sequence: TGTGCCAGCACATTATGGGCCACCGGGGAGCTGTTTTTT. This encodes CASTLWATGELFF.